The clone carrying this TCR beta chain was seen only a few times. The target antigen is unknown. Gene names denote mouse genes. The read stops 4 residues short of the end of the CDR3; the missing end is completed from the germline J gene. The data belong to a study of CD8+ T cells in alopecia areata. Study-level background: Female C3H/HeJ mice aged about 7-10 weeks received skin from approximately 6-13-month-old C3H/HeJ donors with spontaneous alopecia.

Germline CDR1 LGHDT, CDR2 YNNKQL (reference sequence). Trimming at V came to 5 bases and at J to 1 base, leaving 2 bases not matched to a gene. The CDR3 is made up of 15 amino acids. Findings and caveats of the study: Lesional tissue from the scalp (especially in alopecia totalis/universalis) showed higher clonality than normal scalp. Sharing of TCR sequences between patients (possibly for HLA-related reasons) was less clear than in mice. Scalp samples also contribute reads from the resident alphabeta T cells found in normal skin.

Reverse transcribed after extraction, RNA yielded cDNA as the sequencing template. Libraries were prepared by immunoSEQ multiplex PCR; TCRdb keeps only in-frame clonotypes and omits some of them. This sample carries some 2,500 clones, none of them present only once. The chain links TRBV4 to TRBJ2-1; TRBD2 agrees at 10 bases. The sequence came from a C3H/HeJ mouse with alopecia areata. MHC haplotype of the mouse line: H2-k. The sample taken for sequencing was lesional skin. The sequenced CDR3 bases are TGTGCCAGCAGCCGACTGGGGGGAAACTATGCT. Residues: CASSRLGGNYA. The full-length CDR3 reads as CASSRLGGNYAEQFF.